The 21 T cell receptor beta chains below all came from one sample that was sequenced in a study of human thymus T cells. Sequenced by immunoSEQ multiplex PCR; TCRdb stores in-frame clones only, minus some. Of over 35,000 clones listed, approximately 95% are singletons. The sequencing input was blood. The receptor source for this set is a boy less than two years old with a congenital heart defect but otherwise immunologically healthy.

V gene TRBV7-2 combines with J gene TRBJ2-6; D call uncertain. Germline assignment: CDR1 SGHTA and CDR2 FQGNSA. This CDR3 region has 14 residues. Trimming pared 7 bases from V and 0 bases from J, leaving 7 bases between. The CDR3, as DNA: TGTGCCAGCACCTGGGGCTCTGGGGCCAACGTCCTGACTTTC. As protein: CASTWGSGANVLTF.

J is TRBJ2-5 and V is TRBV7-2; D remains ambiguous. Germline values: CDR1 SGHTA, CDR2 FQGNSA. V lost 5 bases to trimming and J lost 2 bases, with 3 bases between them. The CDR3 runs 11 residues. The CDR3 sequence is CASSAQETQYF. Written as DNA, the CDR3 is TGTGCCAGCAGCGCGCAAGAGACCCAGTACTTC.

The CDR3 sequence: CARDGGQKDYEQYF. The DNA of the CDR3 is TGTGCCAGGGATGGGGGGCAGAAGGACTACGAGCAGTACTTC. V gene TRBV19 combines with J gene TRBJ2-7; perhaps D is TRBD1 or TRBD2 (6 bases each). This CDR3 is built from 14 residues. V was clipped by 9 bases and J by 3 bases, with 18 bases between them. Per germline, CDR1 LNHDA and CDR2 SQIVND (reference sequence).

The rearrangement joins TRBV7-9 to TRBJ1-1; 9 bases map to TRBD1. Germline CDR1 reads SEHNR; CDR2 reads FQNEAQ (reference sequence). There are 14 residues in the CDR3. V lost 4 bases and J lost 4; bases outside the gene matches: 4. CDR3 in amino acids: CASSSQGASTEAFF. In DNA form, the CDR3 reads TGTGCCAGCAGCTCACAGGGGGCGAGCACTGAAGCTTTCTTT.

The chain combines TRBV15 with TRBJ2-1; perhaps TRBD1 as D (5 bases). Trimming removed 4 bases from V and 6 bases from J, with 7 bases in between. The germline CDR1 and CDR2 sequences are LNHNV and YYDKDF (reference sequence). The CDR3 runs 12 residues. The CDR3 region is CATSTRVNEQFF. In DNA form, the CDR3 reads TGTGCCACCAGCACCAGGGTCAATGAGCAGTTCTTC.

Points on this clone: Other DNA variants within this sample encode the same CDR3. The CDR3 DNA is TGCGCCAGCAGCTTCGGACTAGCTCAAGAGACCCAGTACTTC. Residues: CASSFGLAQETQYF. The chain couples TRBV5-1 to TRBJ2-5, with TRBD2 matching 8 bases. The germline V gene has CDR1 SGHRS and CDR2 YFSETQ. CDR3 length: 14 amino acids. Trimming took 2 bases from V and 2 from J; bases not matched to a gene: 2.

This clone appeared a single time. J is TRBJ1-4 and V is TRBV11-2; D gene unclear. Per germline, CDR1 SGHAT and CDR2 FQNNGV. The CDR3 covers 14 residues. V lost 4 bases and J 0 bases, leaving 6 bases between the germline ends. The CDR3: CASSSGSTNEKLFF. In DNA form, the CDR3 reads TGTGCCAGCAGCTCGGGTTCAACTAATGAAAAACTGTTTTTT.

Note on this clone: The same CDR3 can be traced to other DNA sequences in this sample. The V and J genes are TRBV2 and TRBJ2-5; no clear D gene. Trimming pared 4 bases from V and 4 bases from J, leaving 1 base between. Per the germline V gene, CDR1 is SNHLY and CDR2 is FYNNEI. This CDR3 is 10 amino acids long. The CDR3 spells CASSVETQYF. As DNA, the CDR3 is TGTGCCAGCAGTGTAGAGACCCAGTACTTC.

The chain links TRBV11-2 to TRBJ2-3, with 7 bases that match TRBD2. Trimming took 4 bases from V and 2 from J; bases not matched to a gene: 6. The germline gives CDR1 SGHAT, CDR2 FQNNGV. The CDR3 loop spans 15 amino acids. This CDR3 is CASSSRLALTDTQYF. The DNA for the CDR3 is TGTGCCAGCAGCTCCAGACTAGCTCTCACAGATACGCAGTATTTT.

V and J are TRBV2 and TRBJ2-1; 9 bases line up with TRBD1. The CDR3 contains 14 residues. Unmatched junction bases numbered 3, after V lost 8 bases and J lost 1 base. Germline loops: CDR1 SNHLY, CDR2 FYNNEI. The CDR3 sequence is CASWGQGSYNEQFF. Here the CDR3 DNA reads TGTGCCAGCTGGGGACAGGGTTCCTACAATGAGCAGTTCTTC.

This sequence joins TRBV7-9 and TRBJ2-7; 10 bases match TRBD1. With V trimmed by 5 bases and J by 5 bases, 9 bases remained unmatched. CDR3 length equals 15 residues. Germline V gene lookup returns CDR1 SEHNR and CDR2 FQNEAQ (reference sequence). CDR3 sequence (DNA): TGTGCCAGCAGCCCCCACCGGGACAGGGGACACGAGCAGTACTTC. This codes for CASSPHRDRGHEQYF.

The genes are TRBV18 and TRBJ2-5; D is unclear. V lost 0 bases, J lost 2 bases, and 7 bases lay in between. The CDR3 consists of 14 residues. The germline gives CDR1 KGHSH, CDR2 LQKENI. The DNA of the CDR3 is TGTGCCAGCTCACCACCGTTCCGGCAAGAGACCCAGTACTTC. Amino acids: CASSPPFRQETQYF.

This rearrangement joins TRBV5-1 to TRBJ1-6, with D unclear. The CDR3 runs 13 residues. The V end lost 4 bases, the J end lost 10 bases, and 12 bases lay between the germline ends. Germline V gene lookup returns CDR1 SGHRS and CDR2 YFSETQ. The CDR3 here is CASSTGLSSPLHF. CDR3 in DNA: TGCGCCAGCAGCACCGGTTTGTCGTCACCCCTCCACTTT.

The rearrangement links TRBV9 to TRBJ2-7; 12 nucleotides agree with TRBD1. Losses at the gene ends were 6 bases for V and 2 bases for J; bases not matched to a gene: 12. The CDR3 is 17 residues long. Germline V gene lookup returns CDR1 SGDLS and CDR2 YYNGEE. CDR3 in DNA: TGTGCCAGCACCCCCCCCCTCGGGACAGGGGGCACCTACGAGCAGTACTTC. The encoded protein is CASTPPLGTGGTYEQYF.

The chain couples TRBV7-9 to TRBJ2-5; the match to TRBD1 covers 7 bases. The germline gives CDR1 SEHNR, CDR2 FQNEAQ (reference sequence). The CDR3 runs to 15 residues. J gave up 1 base and V 2 bases, and 4 bases lay outside the gene matches. The CDR3 nucleotides are TGTGCCAGCAGCTTACCCGGGACAGTCCAAGAGACCCAGTACTTC. Translating it yields CASSLPGTVQETQYF.

The V gene is TRBV6-1, the J gene TRBJ2-7; D is unresolved. The V end was cut by 1 base, the J end by 7 bases, with 11 bases between. This CDR3 region has 13 residues. CDR1 MNHNS and CDR2 SASEGT come from the germline V gene. CDR3 region: CASSEGTAREQYF. The CDR3 bases are TGTGCCAGCAGTGAAGGTACCGCCAGGGAGCAGTACTTC.

This chain connects TRBV4-3 to TRBJ1-1; 7 bases fit TRBD1. After removal of 1 base from V and 4 bases from J, the junction contained 3 bases not matched to a gene. CDR1 LGHNA and CDR2 YSLEER come from the germline V gene. This CDR3 is built from 14 residues. This chain's CDR3 is CASSQGPGGTEAFF. The CDR3 DNA follows: TGCGCCAGCAGCCAAGGACCAGGGGGCACTGAAGCTTTCTTT.

The gene calls are TRBV7-2 and TRBJ2-7; D may match TRBD1 or TRBD2 (5 bases each). From germline, CDR1 is SGHTA and CDR2 FQGNSA. V lost 1 base, J lost 3 bases, and 10 bases lay in between. This CDR3 has 14 residues. CDR3 amino acids: CASSLGGLYYEQYF. CDR3 DNA: TGTGCCAGCAGCTTAGGGGGGTTATACTACGAGCAGTACTTC.

This clone has only a few counts. The chain links TRBV10-3 to TRBJ1-2; D is ambiguous. In germline, CDR1 is ENHRY, CDR2 SYGVKD. Trimming cost V 4 bases and J 0 bases, with 3 bases left between them. This CDR3 has 12 residues. DNA for the CDR3: TGTGCCATCAGTGGGACTAACTATGGCTACACCTTC. Its translation: CAISGTNYGYTF.

The V gene is TRBV6-4, the J gene TRBJ2-5, with D uncertain. Trimming pared 0 bases from V and 3 bases from J, leaving 5 bases between. This CDR3 is 13 amino acids long. In germline, CDR1 is MRHNA, CDR2 SNTAGT. DNA of the CDR3: TGTGCCAGCAGTGACTCGCAGGAAGAGACCCAGTACTTC. Translating gives CASSDSQEETQYF.

This clone was found once. V and J are TRBV29-1 and TRBJ1-2, with TRBD1 as a possible D gene (5 bases). Germline values: CDR1 SQVTM, CDR2 ANQGSEA. Trimming removed 5 bases at V and 1 base at J, with 8 bases between. The CDR3 spans 12 residues. CDR3 amino acids: CSVSRGNYGYTF. CDR3 coding DNA: TGCAGCGTTTCGAGGGGTAACTATGGCTACACCTTC.